The TCR beta chain under discussion was sequenced for a study of cytomegalovirus exposure and HLA in healthy donors (dated by TCRdb to 2015 to 2018). As for the study more broadly: According to an earlier analysis of a few hundred of the donors, 150 million to 200 million T cells yielded 100 million or so unique TCR beta sequences and less than 300 Gb of sequence data. Roughly 300 gigabases of sequencing data and about 92 million unique TCR sequences made up an early release that covered 500 to 650 HLA-typed donors. Of the roughly 400 genotyped donors, about 80% fell in the genetic ancestry cluster associated with self-reported Caucasian donors. The study was designed to test whether signatures of past pathogen exposure could be identified by cataloging public T cell receptors. The study profiled the T cell repertoires of under 850 subjects by immunosequencing and related them to cytomegalovirus serostatus. In addition to the first cohort of 500 to 850 subjects, a separate validation cohort of about 120 different subjects was used. High-throughput TCR immunosequencing, statistical association of individual TCRs with disease status, and machine learning were combined to predict cytomegalovirus infection status. A later analysis re-analyzed previously published TCR beta repertoires from roughly 600 donors and added high-resolution HLA genotyping to study TCR occurrence patterns. Rather than using new phenotypic data, the later analysis identified candidate immune exposures from TCR beta sequences and from how often those sequences occurred across donors. In an earlier analysis of 587 of the donors, high-throughput TCR beta sequencing was used to judge whether each TCR beta V gene segment behaved as functional or pseudogenic. Donor age, sex, ethnicity and CMV serostatus were collected together with the repertoire data. A later genetic analysis used genome-wide SNP genotypes for about 65% of the roughly 700 donors, treating that subset as a discovery cohort. All discovery cohort repertoires had been generated using a single sequencing platform. HLA typing covered class I and class II loci at four-digit resolution. The number of typed donors differed by locus: about 620-630 for A, B, C, DRB1 and DQB1; 500 to 550 for DQA1; over 600 for DPA1; and around 450 for DPB1. Roughly five DR-DQ haplotypes were handled as single units for association and clustering, since linkage in the cohort was strong. Among some 410 genotyped donors of the cohort, an average of around 220,000 unique TCR beta nucleotide sequences was sequenced per donor, of which about 18% were non-productive. Broad study findings and their caveats: Broadly in line with IMGT annotations, most TCR beta V segments showed up in productive rearrangements about 87% or about 30% of the time in an earlier analysis of several hundred of the donors. In both the original and validation cohorts, the classifier was reported to diagnose cytomegalovirus status with high specificity and sensitivity. In a later analysis, HLA-associated TCR beta chains showed more clonal expansion and lower generation probabilities than non-associated chains that were equally common. In vitro tests confirmed that a few of the cytomegalovirus-associated TCR beta chains recognize cytomegalovirus antigens. In a later analysis, 15,000 to 20,000 TCR beta sequences were associated with specific HLA alleles at a false discovery rate of 0.05. An association between a missense DCLRE1C variant and V-gene and J-gene trimming of TCR beta chains was found in a later genetic analysis and replicated in an independent cohort. In a later analysis, most CMV-associated TCR beta chains were found to appear HLA-restricted, with HLA associations seemingly driven largely by CMV exposure. This cohort had only TCR beta chains sequenced, and the lack of alpha or paired-chain data limited which features could be detected. Presence/absence analyses assumed roughly uniform sequencing depth across donors, an assumption that may not hold. The only immune exposure information available for the cohort was CMV serostatus. Correlated functional status among segregating V segments might reflect linkage disequilibrium, but an unknown experimental factor could not be ruled out. A later analysis reported that several top co-occurrence clusters appeared linked to parvovirus B19, influenza, CMV and Epstein-Barr virus. A cluster of highly shared sequence variants was judged likely to represent a technical artifact of the sequencing pipeline. In a later genetic analysis, fewer N-insertions in productive TCRs were reported among donors in an Asian-associated ancestry cluster than the approximately 710-donor mean. Across donors, most TCR sequences were observed very rarely, whereas some public TCRs were present in many individuals. A total of 150 to 200 TCR beta chains were listed by the study as associated with cytomegalovirus. Because HLA typing was unavailable for some donors at each locus, only the typed subset was used in association tests. According to the authors, the approach could potentially be generalized to other disease states and immunological phenotypes. When HLA alleles, especially DR and DQ, strongly co-occurred, TCR associations were difficult to assign to individual alleles. A later analysis found that TCR association rates varied across HLA loci, with DRB1 alleles showing the most associated TCRs and HLA-C alleles the fewest. A further reported finding was that TCR beta sequences accurately predicted the HLA-A and HLA-B alleles for most subjects in the first cohort. Some 15 rarely observed V segments, including chromosome 9 orphons, were excluded from the earlier analysis of just under 600 of the donors because counts were too low. Some IMGT-functional V segments, including TRBV6-2 and TRBV6-3, could not be told apart with the 87-base-pair reads, so those segments were excluded.

In total, just over 650 healthy bone marrow donors made up the cohort. At the time of sampling, every cohort member was nominally healthy, though immune exposures that went unrecorded were likely present. The donor was CMV seronegative and was included in the group of a few hundred seronegative cohort members. Every donor gave a peripheral blood sample, and the peripheral blood mononuclear cells from that sample were used for TCR beta sequencing. The Qiagen DNeasy Blood Extraction Kit was used to extract genomic DNA from the blood cell samples. Per the germline V gene, SGHTS is the CDR1 and YDEGEE is the CDR2. The CDR3 holds 18 amino acids from the cysteine to the phenylalanine. Left in the record is the CDR3 DNA by itself, 54 bases read in frame from the first base. V loses 4 bases of germline sequence and J loses 2 bases, and the interval between the two ends is 21 bases. On this clone: The clone's antigen remains unknown. Per-base qualities were not stored, and no clone one base away is much larger.

Receptor amplification or capture employed the immunoSEQ multiplex PCR assay. For the multiplex PCR, a mixture combining 60 forward primers for TCR Vbeta segments and 13 reverse primers for TCR Jbeta segments was used. Amplification of the CDR3 region of rearranged TCR beta genes was performed with a multiplex PCR assay on genomic DNA. On the Illumina HiSeq System, the amplified TCR beta libraries were sequenced as 87-base-pair reads. Per the source publication's procedure: In a later analysis, some 80 million unique TCR beta chains were counted across the 666 repertoires, and approximately 9.9 million of these chains were shared by at least two donors. Raw reads were error-corrected and collapsed into unique sequences by a nearest-neighbor algorithm in which closely related sequences were merged to remove PCR and sequencing errors. To assign V, D and J gene segments, CDR3 sequences were aligned to IMGT reference sequences. For a sequence to be retained, at least a six-nucleotide match to both a V gene segment and a J gene segment was required. Rearrangements were classified as productive when the CDR3 lacked stop codons and remained in frame with V and J, and all other rearrangements were classified as non-productive. CDR3 was defined according to IMGT convention as the region running from the second conserved V-encoded cysteine to the conserved J-encoded phenylalanine. In an earlier analysis of around 600 of the donors, sequences lacking an unambiguous match to a single V gene segment were excluded. An earlier analysis of under 750 of the donors called V segments functional above 56.7% productive rearrangements and segregating when the between-donor standard deviation exceeded 5%. A statistical classification framework was developed to diagnose cytomegalovirus status using the catalog of TCR beta chain sequences. A later analysis assigned V and J genes by comparing TCR nucleotide sequences with IMGT/GENE-DB human TR gene sequences. The TCRdist pipeline was used in a later analysis to assign CDR3 sequences and most-parsimonious VDJ recombination scenarios. In a later analysis, each TCR beta chain was defined by its CDR3 amino acid sequence together with its V-gene family, and reads lacking a unique V-gene family were excluded. A later analysis removed 500 to 650 highly shared, low-generation-probability nucleotide sequences to deal with suspected cross-contamination and a sequencing artifact. For each public chain, a later analysis derived a clonal expansion index from normalized ranks of inferred template counts within each repertoire. In a later analysis, generation probabilities were computed using a VDJ recombination model fitted to out-of-frame rearrangements, and the results were checked against IGoR. In a later analysis, TCR-TCR, TCR-HLA and TCR-CMV co-occurrence was scored with hypergeometric tests, and a repertoire-size bias correction was applied to TCR pairs. In a later analysis, false discovery rates were estimated by permuting HLA or CMV assignments 20 times. In a later analysis, co-occurring TCRs were grouped using DBSCAN, with TCRdist sequence similarity added in when clustering inside HLA-allele-positive subsets. Co-occurrence clustering excluded repertoires with fewer than 30,000 or more than 120,000 public chains, plus five with anomalous nucleotide sharing. TCRdb mirrors the immuneACCESS table, restricted to in-frame sequences. Some clones are absent from its copies; in checked studies, under half trace to an unresolved V gene, and the reason for the others is unknown. That table supplies the V and J calls and clone size; D and trimming were determined from the DNA. A total of 150,000 to 200,000 clones appear in this sample, roughly 80% of them only once. 0.26% of the sample lies in the top ten.

This receptor chain uses TRBV5-8 and TRBJ2-2; the D gene is perhaps TRBD1, on 6 matching bases. Sample: PBMCs. This clonotype was obtained from a boy younger than 18 in good health and CMV-seronegative. The sequence in DNA is TGTGCCAGCAGCGGCTGGGCTACAGGGTGGGGTAACACCGGGGAGCTGTTTTTT. The translation is CASSGWATGWGNTGELFF.